In its sample, the clone carrying this TCR beta chain was seen many times. The antigen is undetermined. The sample originates from a study of T-cell reconstitution after alpha-beta-depleted transplantation in children. Study-wide points: Approximately two months post-transplant, alpha-beta T cells reportedly originated from several hundred expanded graft clones.

Using unique molecular identifiers, the investigators prepared the TCRbeta library. TCRdb independently ran MiXCR on the PCR reads; one entry per CDR3 protein. The top ten clones hold about 13% of a sample with about 170,000 distinct CDR3 sequences, around 10% of them seen once. The sequenced sample was PBMCs, obtained before TCRalphabeta/CD19-depleted stem cell transplant. This receptor was identified in a boy aged 2-9 years with acute myeloid leukemia, due to receive a stem cell transplant.

This chain's CDR3 is CASSMGLGDRGYNEQFF. As DNA, the CDR3 is TGTGCCAGCAGTATGGGTCTCGGGGACAGGGGTTACAATGAGCAGTTCTTC. J is TRBJ2-1 and V is TRBV27, with 10 bases identical to TRBD1. The CDR3 consists of 17 residues. V lost 5 bases to trimming and J lost 4 bases; unmatched junction nucleotides: 11. The V gene's germline CDR1 is MNHEY and CDR2 SMNVEV (reference sequence).